The 8 T cell receptor beta chains reported below all come from one sample, sequenced in a study of shared clonotypes between healthy human individuals. Measured with immunoSEQ multiplex PCR; TCRdb has only the in-frame clones, and not every one. The sample has millions of clones, 85% to 95% seen once. The source material was naive CD4+ T cells sorted from blood. Indicated subset: CD45RA+ positively selected. Receptors originate from a man aged 18 to 29 in good health.

The V and J genes are TRBV19 and TRBJ2-1; 8 bases are a match to TRBD2. The germline gives CDR1 LNHDA, CDR2 SQIVND (reference sequence). The CDR3 is 15 residues long. V was clipped by 3 bases and J by 9 bases; unmatched bases: 10. This CDR3 is CASSIQEAGVGEQFF. For the CDR3, the DNA is TGTGCCAGTAGTATCCAAGAAGCGGGAGTCGGTGAGCAGTTCTTC.

As to this clone: The sample holds other DNA sequences that translate to the same CDR3. The chain combines TRBV4-1 with TRBJ2-5, with TRBD2 matching 9 bases. The CDR3 is made up of 15 amino acids. The V and J ends lost 1 base and 5 bases, in that order; junction bases with no gene match: 5. Germline CDR1 reads MGHRA; CDR2 reads YSYEKL. The CDR3 here is CASSQAGTSSETQYF. CDR3 coding DNA: TGCGCCAGCAGCCAAGCCGGGACTAGCAGTGAGACCCAGTACTTC.

This clone has only one observation. V usage is TRBV4-3 and J usage is TRBJ2-1; 11 bases map to TRBD2. With 3 bases clipped from V and 0 bases from J, the junction kept 7 bases outside the gene matches. The CDR3 runs 18 residues. Germline values: CDR1 LGHNA, CDR2 YSLEER. The CDR3 DNA is TGCGCCAGCAGCCACCCGGGACTAGCGGCCAGCTCCTACAATGAGCAGTTCTTC. Translated: CASSHPGLAASSYNEQFF.

The chain joins TRBV10-3 to TRBJ2-3; 8 positions match TRBD2. This CDR3 is 12 amino acids long. Germline trimming cut 11 bases from V and 4 bases from J; bases unmatched to any gene: 5. From germline, CDR1 is ENHRY and CDR2 SYGVKD. The CDR3 DNA reads TGTGCCGCCCGGGGGGGCCCAGATACGCAGTATTTT. Protein product: CAARGGPDTQYF.

The CDR3, as DNA: TGTGCCAGCAGCTTAAGGCGAGGTGTAGCAGATACGCAGTATTTT. Amino acids: CASSLRRGVADTQYF. V gene TRBV7-3 combines with J gene TRBJ2-3; D uncertain. V was shortened by 1 base and J by 4 bases, with 12 bases between the two germline ends. Looked up from germline, CDR1 is SGHTA and CDR2 is FQGTGA. The CDR3 consists of 15 residues.

The V and J genes are TRBV28 and TRBJ2-7, with 9 bases matching TRBD1. The J segment lost 3 bases and the V segment lost 7 bases, leaving 7 bases of the junction unmatched. CDR1 is MDHEN, CDR2 SYDVKM, per germline. The CDR3 extends over 14 amino acids. The CDR3 nucleotides are TGTGCCAGCAAGTCCCGGGACAGGGTCTACGAGCAGTACTTC. Encoded protein: CASKSRDRVYEQYF.

The chain is built from TRBV6-6 and TRBJ2-6; a weak D match, TRBD1 (6 bases). Germline CDR1 reads MNHNY; CDR2 reads SVGAGI (reference sequence). The CDR3 extends over 15 amino acids. V lost 6 bases to trimming and J lost 0 bases, with 9 bases between them. This CDR3 is CASRRTVSGANVLTF. For the CDR3, the DNA is TGTGCCAGCAGACGGACAGTCTCTGGGGCCAACGTCCTGACTTTC.

V gene TRBV6-5 combines with J gene TRBJ1-1, with D possibly being TRBD1 (5 bases). The CDR3 is 14 residues long. Trimming shortened V by 6 bases and J by 1 base, and 12 bases separated the two germline ends. Per the germline V gene, CDR1 is MNHEY and CDR2 is SVGAGI. CDR3 sequence (DNA): TGTGCCAGCAGCTGGGGGACGGAGAACACTGAAGCTTTCTTT. It yields the protein CASSWGTENTEAFF.